The 30 T cell receptor beta chains given below trace back to one sample, sequenced in a study of cytomegalovirus exposure and HLA in healthy donors. The PCR used 60 Vbeta and 13 Jbeta primers. TCRdb keeps only in-frame clones here, not all; method: immunoSEQ multiplex PCR. Here the sample spans more than 110,000 clones, about four fifths being singletons. The sample was PBMCs. Every receptor here comes from a man under 40 in good health and CMV-seronegative.

This chain joins TRBV7-8 and TRBJ2-5; the match to TRBD1 covers 7 bases. This CDR3 spans 14 amino acids. Trimming cost V 7 bases and J 2 bases; bases outside gene matches: 7. The germline CDR1 and CDR2 sequences are SGHVS and FQNEAQ. The DNA of the CDR3 is TGTGCCAGCACCAAGGGGGCCCGGCAAGAGACCCAGTACTTC. It yields the protein CASTKGARQETQYF.

The chain recombines TRBV12-5 with TRBJ1-1; D not resolved. Trimming pared 3 bases from V and 0 bases from J, leaving 5 bases between. Per the germline V gene, CDR1 is LGHNT and CDR2 is FRNRAP. This CDR3 is built from 13 residues. CDR3 sequence reads: CASGFRLNTEAFF. The CDR3 coding sequence is TGTGCTAGTGGTTTCAGGCTGAACACTGAAGCTTTCTTT.

The rearrangement links TRBV10-3 to TRBJ2-6, with 7 bases that match TRBD2. V shed 6 bases, J shed 0 bases, and the junction held 8 bases outside the gene matches. Germline lookup yields CDR1 ENHRY and CDR2 SYGVKD. The CDR3 sequence is 17 residues long. The CDR3 coding sequence is TGTGCCATCAGACGAGCGGGAACAGACTCTGGGGCCAACGTCCTGACTTTC. Amino acids: CAIRRAGTDSGANVLTF.

The chain employs TRBV6-6 and TRBJ2-7; 10 nucleotides agree with TRBD2. Germline V lookup: CDR1 MNHNY, CDR2 SVGAGI (reference sequence). The V and J ends lost 8 bases and 6 bases, in that order; junction bases with no gene match: 4. The CDR3 totals 12 residues. The CDR3 loop is CASAGTSVEQYF. Here the CDR3 DNA reads TGTGCCAGCGCCGGGACTAGCGTCGAGCAGTACTTC.

The chain links TRBV4-1 to TRBJ2-2, with D possibly TRBD1 on 5 matching bases. The CDR3 extends over 14 amino acids. V was cut by 4 bases and J by 1 base, with 7 bases left in between. Germline CDR1 reads MGHRA; CDR2 reads YSYEKL. The CDR3 loop reads CASSPGQNTGELFF. Written as DNA, the CDR3 is TGCGCCAGCAGCCCCGGACAGAACACCGGGGAGCTGTTTTTT.

The J gene is TRBJ1-2, the V gene TRBV10-3, with 10 bases aligning to TRBD1. Germline loops: CDR1 ENHRY, CDR2 SYGVKD. CDR3 length: 15 residues. Trimming at V came to 2 bases and at J to 2 bases, leaving 2 bases not matched to a gene. CDR3 in amino acids: CAISEKGQGNYGYTF. In DNA form, the CDR3 reads TGTGCCATCAGTGAGAAGGGACAGGGGAACTATGGCTACACCTTC.

The J gene is TRBJ1-2, the V gene TRBV5-5; 10 bases fit TRBD1. The CDR3 extends over 14 amino acids. Per the germline V gene, CDR1 is SGHKS and CDR2 is YYEKEE (reference sequence). With 4 bases clipped from V and 7 bases from J, the junction kept 7 bases outside the gene matches. The CDR3 loop is CASSERQGAFGYTF. As DNA, the CDR3 is TGTGCCAGCAGCGAACGACAGGGGGCTTTTGGCTACACCTTC.

The rearrangement joins TRBV19 to TRBJ1-1; D not resolved. Germline CDR1 reads LNHDA; CDR2 reads SQIVND (reference sequence). The CDR3 sequence is 14 residues long. V lost 6 bases and J lost 1, with 12 bases in between. This CDR3 reads CASSTRASNTEAFF. The CDR3 nucleotides are TGTGCCAGTAGCACTAGGGCATCGAACACTGAAGCTTTCTTT.

The sample holds one count of this clone. CDR3 region: CASSPSDSEAFF. The CDR3 region has the DNA TGTGCCAGCTCACCCTCGGACAGTGAAGCTTTCTTT. The rearrangement joins TRBV18 to TRBJ1-1; a weak D match, TRBD1 (6 bases). The V and J ends lost 3 bases and 7 bases respectively, with 9 bases between them. This CDR3 is built from 12 residues. The germline CDR1 and CDR2 sequences are KGHSH and LQKENI.

The chain recombines TRBV28 with TRBJ1-2; the match to TRBD1 covers 8 bases. The junction had 7 bases not matched to a gene; V was cut back by 7 bases and J by 6 bases. The CDR3 covers 13 residues. Germline values: CDR1 MDHEN, CDR2 SYDVKM. Here the CDR3 reads CASTEGQGHGYTF. The DNA of the CDR3 is TGTGCCAGCACCGAAGGACAGGGCCATGGCTACACCTTC.

J is TRBJ2-5 and V is TRBV4-2; 7 bases match TRBD1. CDR3 length: 15 residues. V trimming: 0 bases; J trimming: 4 bases; junction bases outside the gene matches: 5. CDR1 LGHNA and CDR2 YNFKEQ come from the germline V gene. The chain's CDR3 is CASSQDQGVPETQYF. The CDR3 DNA sequence: TGTGCCAGCAGCCAAGATCAGGGGGTCCCAGAGACCCAGTACTTC.

This chain connects TRBV19 to TRBJ2-5; tentative D call: TRBD2 (5 bases). Germline loops: CDR1 LNHDA, CDR2 SQIVND (reference sequence). V dropped 2 bases and J dropped 2 bases, with 6 bases sitting between them. The CDR3 is 13 amino acids. DNA for the CDR3: TGTGCCAGTAGTATAAGAGGGCAAGAGACCCAGTACTTC. It yields the protein CASSIRGQETQYF.

The chain employs TRBV30 and TRBJ2-2; unclear D gene. CDR3 length equals 12 residues. CDR1 GTSNPN and CDR2 SVGIG come from the germline V gene (reference sequence). The V end was cut by 0 bases, the J end by 5 bases, with 4 bases between. The CDR3 bases are TGTGCCTGGAGTGTACAAACCGGGGAGCTGTTTTTT. It codes for CAWSVQTGELFF.

Only one count was recorded for this clone. The rearrangement joins TRBV9 to TRBJ2-7, with 11 bases aligning to TRBD2. CDR1 is SGDLS, CDR2 YYNGEE, per germline. The CDR3 runs to 16 residues. Trimming took 0 bases from V and 0 from J; bases not matched to a gene: 2. CDR3 DNA sequence: TGTGCCAGCAGCGTAGGACTAGCGGGGAGCTCCTACGAGCAGTACTTC. Protein sequence: CASSVGLAGSSYEQYF.

The CDR3 protein is CASSPTSGGNYEQYF. As DNA, the CDR3 is TGTGCCAGCAGTCCAACTAGCGGGGGGAACTACGAGCAGTACTTC. The V and J genes are TRBV28 and TRBJ2-7, with 12 nucleotides matching TRBD2. V shed 5 bases, J shed 3 bases, and the junction held 5 bases outside the gene matches. CDR3 length: 15 amino acids. Germline V lookup: CDR1 MDHEN, CDR2 SYDVKM.

J is TRBJ2-3 and V is TRBV11-2, with 10 positions matching TRBD2. CDR3 length: 16 amino acids. Germline V gene data show CDR1 as SGHAT and CDR2 as FQNNGV. Trimming cost V 5 bases and J 5 bases; bases outside gene matches: 10. CDR3 loop: CASSAPSGSSLDTQYF. DNA for the CDR3: TGTGCCAGCAGCGCACCTAGCGGGAGTTCGTTAGATACGCAGTATTTT.

V usage is TRBV5-4 and J usage is TRBJ2-2; weak D call: TRBD1 (6 bases). This CDR3 is built from 16 residues. Trimming pared 5 bases from V and 1 base from J, leaving 15 bases between. From germline, CDR1 is SGHNT and CDR2 YYREEE (reference sequence). CDR3 in amino acids: CASSSPDRQNTGELFF. The CDR3, as DNA: TGTGCCAGCAGTTCTCCCGACAGGCAGAACACCGGGGAGCTGTTTTTT.

The chain has TRBV7-8 and TRBJ2-1, with a weak D call TRBD2 (5 bases). Germline V gene lookup returns CDR1 SGHVS and CDR2 FQNEAQ. The CDR3 runs to 15 residues. V was cut by 3 bases and J by 0 bases, with 9 bases left in between. CDR3 DNA: TGTGCCAGCAGCTTTAGCGTAAGCTCCTACAATGAGCAGTTCTTC. The encoded protein is CASSFSVSSYNEQFF. Filled out from reference TRBV7-8 and TRBJ2-1, the complete variable domain reads GAGVSQSPRYKVAKRGQDVALRCDPISGHVSLFWYQQALGQGPEFLTYFQNEAQLDKSGLPSDRFFAERPEGSVSTLKIQRTQQEDSAVYLCASSFSVSSYNEQFFGPGTRLTVL.

The CDR3 here is CASSRQENTEAFF. The DNA for the CDR3 is TGTGCCAGCAGTCGACAAGAGAACACTGAAGCTTTCTTT. The V gene is TRBV28, the J gene TRBJ1-1; D remains unclear. Trimming took 5 bases from V and 1 from J, leaving 8 bases between them. From germline, CDR1 is MDHEN and CDR2 SYDVKM. The CDR3 length is 13 residues.

The chain combines TRBV19 with TRBJ2-1; D unresolved. The CDR3 is made up of 16 amino acids. V lost 3 bases and J 1 base, leaving 13 bases between the germline ends. Germline V gives CDR1 LNHDA, CDR2 SQIVND (reference sequence). The CDR3 region is CASSIEYSRSYNEQFF. CDR3 sequence (DNA): TGTGCCAGTAGTATCGAGTACAGTAGGTCCTACAATGAGCAGTTCTTC.

The chain joins TRBV2 to TRBJ2-1, with D maybe TRBD2 (6 bases). Per germline, CDR1 SNHLY and CDR2 FYNNEI. V was trimmed by 4 bases and J by 4 bases, leaving 8 bases between them. This CDR3 region has 13 residues. The CDR3 DNA follows: TGTGCCAGCAGTGTACGGGGGTACAATGAGCAGTTCTTC. It codes for CASSVRGYNEQFF.

This clone was seen more than once but under ten times. V and J are TRBV7-7 and TRBJ2-5, with 7 bases identical to TRBD1. Per germline, CDR1 SSHAT and CDR2 FNYEAQ (reference sequence). V lost 5 bases to trimming and J lost 5 bases; unmatched junction nucleotides: 8. This CDR3 comprises 14 residues. In DNA, the CDR3 is TGTGCCAGCAGCCGACAGGGCTGGGGGGAGACCCAGTACTTC. Amino acids: CASSRQGWGETQYF.

This clone was detected only a few times. The V call is TRBV4-1, the J call TRBJ1-4, with 9 positions matching TRBD1. Germline V CDR1 and CDR2: MGHRA, YSYEKL. This CDR3 region has 17 residues. With 2 bases clipped from V and 8 bases from J, the junction kept 12 bases outside the gene matches. The CDR3 here is CASSQLVIRDRVEKLFF. The CDR3 region has the DNA TGCGCCAGCAGCCAACTAGTTATCCGGGACAGGGTCGAAAAACTGTTTTTT.

The V call is TRBV7-9, the J call TRBJ2-6; TRBD1 is a possible D gene (6 bases). Trimming took 4 bases from V and 2 from J, leaving 9 bases between them. The CDR3 spans 15 residues. Germline loops: CDR1 SEHNR, CDR2 FQNEAQ (reference sequence). The CDR3 reads CASSSNRAGANVLTF. DNA of the CDR3: TGTGCCAGCAGCTCAAACAGGGCTGGGGCCAACGTCCTGACTTTC.

The chain carries TRBV11-3 and TRBJ2-5; D is possibly TRBD2 (5 bases). V was clipped by 3 bases and J by 7 bases, with 9 bases between them. The CDR3 has 12 amino acids. Germline V gives CDR1 SGHNT, CDR2 YENEEA. CDR3 loop: CASSFSEGTQYF. The CDR3 region has the DNA TGTGCCAGCAGCTTCTCCGAGGGGACCCAGTACTTC.

This clone came up a few times. V and J are TRBV6-1 and TRBJ1-3, with 8 bases that match TRBD1. This CDR3 comprises 16 residues. J gave up 4 bases and V 4 bases, and 9 bases lay outside the gene matches. CDR1 is MNHNS, CDR2 SASEGT, per germline. In DNA, the CDR3 is TGTGCCAGCAGTGCGATGCAGGGGGCGAAAGGAAACACCATATATTTT. Protein product: CASSAMQGAKGNTIYF.

This clone appeared once. The chain recombines TRBV7-2 with TRBJ1-4, with 7 nucleotides matching TRBD1. J gave up 1 base and V 4 bases, and 6 bases lay outside the gene matches. This CDR3 contains 16 residues. CDR1 is SGHTA, CDR2 FQGNSA, per germline. Here the CDR3 reads CASSSPQGVTNEKLFF. As DNA, the CDR3 is TGTGCCAGCAGCTCCCCCCAGGGGGTAACTAATGAAAAACTGTTTTTT.

Here the CDR3 reads CASTRPPGLGQPQHF. The CDR3 DNA sequence: TGTGCCAGCACCCGGCCCCCGGGTCTAGGCCAGCCCCAGCATTTT. The chain employs TRBV28 and TRBJ1-5, with D uncertain. The germline gives CDR1 MDHEN, CDR2 SYDVKM. The CDR3 sequence is 15 residues long. V lost 7 bases and J 7 bases, leaving 20 bases between the germline ends.

The J gene is TRBJ1-6, the V gene TRBV7-8; D gene uncertain. Looked up from germline, CDR1 is SGHVS and CDR2 is FQNEAQ. The CDR3 sequence is 14 residues long. V lost 3 bases and J 8 bases, leaving 11 bases between the germline ends. For the CDR3, the DNA is TGTGCCAGCAGCTTGGACTCTAACTATTCACCCCTCCACTTT. Protein sequence: CASSLDSNYSPLHF.

The rearrangement links TRBV29-1 to TRBJ2-7, with a possible D match to TRBD2 (7 bases). This CDR3 has 11 amino acids. The V gene's germline CDR1 is SQVTM and CDR2 ANQGSEA. Trimming removed 7 bases from V and 4 bases from J, with 11 bases in between. Here the CDR3 DNA reads TGCAGCGCCGGGGGGCGGTACGAGCAGTACTTC. It is translated as CSAGGRYEQYF.